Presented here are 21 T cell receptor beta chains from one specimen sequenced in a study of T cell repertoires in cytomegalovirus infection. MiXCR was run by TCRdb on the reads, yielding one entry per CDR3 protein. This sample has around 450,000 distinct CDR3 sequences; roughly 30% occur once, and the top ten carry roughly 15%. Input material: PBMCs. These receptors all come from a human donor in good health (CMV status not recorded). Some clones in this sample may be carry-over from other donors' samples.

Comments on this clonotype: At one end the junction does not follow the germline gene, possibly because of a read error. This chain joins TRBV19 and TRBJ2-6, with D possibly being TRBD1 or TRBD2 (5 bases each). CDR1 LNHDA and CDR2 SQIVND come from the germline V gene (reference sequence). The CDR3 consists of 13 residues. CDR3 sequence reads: CASRISGANVMTF. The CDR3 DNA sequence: TGTGCCAGTAGGATCTCCGGGGCCAACGTCATGACTTTC.

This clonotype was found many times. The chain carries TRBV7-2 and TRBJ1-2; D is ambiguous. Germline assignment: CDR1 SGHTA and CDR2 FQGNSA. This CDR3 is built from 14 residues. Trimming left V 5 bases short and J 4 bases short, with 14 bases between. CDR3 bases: TGTGCCAGCAGCCGCGACAACCTCCTCTATGGCTACACCTTC. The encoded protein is CASSRDNLLYGYTF. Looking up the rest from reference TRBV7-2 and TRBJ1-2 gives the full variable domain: GAGVSQSPSNKVTEKGKDVELRCDPISGHTALYWYRQSLGQGLEFLIYFQGNSAPDKSGLPSDRFSAERTGGSVSTLTIQRTQQEDSAVYLCASSRDNLLYGYTFGSGTRLTVV.

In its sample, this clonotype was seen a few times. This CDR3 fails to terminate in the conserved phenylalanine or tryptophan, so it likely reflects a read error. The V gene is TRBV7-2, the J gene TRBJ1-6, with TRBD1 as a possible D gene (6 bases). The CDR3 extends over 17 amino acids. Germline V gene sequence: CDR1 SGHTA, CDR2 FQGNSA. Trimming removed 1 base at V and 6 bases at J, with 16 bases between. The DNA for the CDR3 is TGTGCCAGCAGCTTAGTCACAGGACAGACCGGTAATTCACCCCTCCACATT. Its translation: CASSLVTGQTGNSPLHI.

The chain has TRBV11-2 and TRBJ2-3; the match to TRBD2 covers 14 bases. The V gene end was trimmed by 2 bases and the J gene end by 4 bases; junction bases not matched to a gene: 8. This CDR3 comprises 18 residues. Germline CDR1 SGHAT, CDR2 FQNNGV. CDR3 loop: CASSLLPGLAGGSDTQYF. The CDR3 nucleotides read TGTGCCAGCAGCTTACTCCCAGGACTAGCGGGGGGCTCAGATACGCAGTATTTT.

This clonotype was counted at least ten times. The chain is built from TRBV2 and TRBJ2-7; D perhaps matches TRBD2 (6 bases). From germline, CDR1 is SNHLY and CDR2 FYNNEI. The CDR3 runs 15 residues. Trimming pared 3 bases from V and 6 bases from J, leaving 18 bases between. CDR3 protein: CASSEFTGTGAEQYF. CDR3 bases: TGTGCCAGCAGTGAGTTCACCGGGACTGGGGCCGAGCAGTACTTC.

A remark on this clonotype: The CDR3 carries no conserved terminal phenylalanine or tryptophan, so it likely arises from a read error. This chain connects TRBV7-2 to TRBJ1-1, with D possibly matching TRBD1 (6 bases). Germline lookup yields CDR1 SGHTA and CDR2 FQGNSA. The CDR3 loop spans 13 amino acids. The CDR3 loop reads CARSLDGQLAAFL. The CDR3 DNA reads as TGTGCCCGCAGCTTAGATGGACAGCTTGCAGCTTTCTTA.

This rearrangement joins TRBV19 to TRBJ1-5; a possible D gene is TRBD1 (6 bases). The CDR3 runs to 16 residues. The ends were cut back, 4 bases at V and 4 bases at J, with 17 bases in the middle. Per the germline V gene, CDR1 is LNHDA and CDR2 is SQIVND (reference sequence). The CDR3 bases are TGTGCCAGTAGTAGACGGGACACCGGAAAAAATCAGCCCCAGCATTTT. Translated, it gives CASSRRDTGKNQPQHF.

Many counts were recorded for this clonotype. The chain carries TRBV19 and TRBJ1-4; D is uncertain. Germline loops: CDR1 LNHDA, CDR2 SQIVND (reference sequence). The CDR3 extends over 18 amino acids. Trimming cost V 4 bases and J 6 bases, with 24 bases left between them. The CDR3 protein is CASSTISLGRYLDEKLFF. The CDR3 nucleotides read TGTGCCAGTAGTACCATCTCGTTAGGACGGTATCTGGATGAAAAACTGTTTTTT. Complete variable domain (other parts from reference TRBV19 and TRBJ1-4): DGGITQSPKYLFRKEGQNVTLSCEQNLNHDAMYWYRQDPGQGLRLIYYSQIVNDFQKGDIAEGYSVSREKKESFPLTVTSAQKNPTAFYLCASSTISLGRYLDEKLFFGSGTQLSVL.

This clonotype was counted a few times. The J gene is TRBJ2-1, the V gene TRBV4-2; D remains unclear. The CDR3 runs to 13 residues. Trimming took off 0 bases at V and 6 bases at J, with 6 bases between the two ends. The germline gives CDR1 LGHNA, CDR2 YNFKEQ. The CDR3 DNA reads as TGTGCCAGCAGCCAAGAAGGTATCAATGAGCAGTTCTTC. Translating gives CASSQEGINEQFF.

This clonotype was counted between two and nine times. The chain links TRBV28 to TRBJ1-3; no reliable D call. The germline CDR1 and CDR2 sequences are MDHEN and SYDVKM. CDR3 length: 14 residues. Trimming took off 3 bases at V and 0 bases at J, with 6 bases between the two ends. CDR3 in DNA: TGTGCCAGCAGTTTTGCTCTCTCTGGAAACACCATATATTTT. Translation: CASSFALSGNTIYF. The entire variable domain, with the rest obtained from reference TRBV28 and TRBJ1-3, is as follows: DVKVTQSSRYLVKRTGEKVFLECVQDMDHENMFWYRQDPGLGLRLIYFSYDVKMKEKGDIPEGYSVSREKKERFSLILESASTNQTSMYLCASSFALSGNTIYFGEGSWLTVV.

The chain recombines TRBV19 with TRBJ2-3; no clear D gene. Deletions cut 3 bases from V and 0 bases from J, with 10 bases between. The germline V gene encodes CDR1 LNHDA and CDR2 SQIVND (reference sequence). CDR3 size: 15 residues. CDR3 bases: TGTGCCAGTAGTATTGGTGGGCTGAGCACAGATACGCAGTATTTT. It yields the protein CASSIGGLSTDTQYF.

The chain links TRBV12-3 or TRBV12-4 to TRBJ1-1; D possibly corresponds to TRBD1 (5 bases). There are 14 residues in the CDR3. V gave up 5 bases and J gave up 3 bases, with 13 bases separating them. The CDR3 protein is CASSSRAGHTEAFF. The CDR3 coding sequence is TGTGCCAGCAGTAGCAGGGCAGGGCACACTGAAGCTTTCTTT.

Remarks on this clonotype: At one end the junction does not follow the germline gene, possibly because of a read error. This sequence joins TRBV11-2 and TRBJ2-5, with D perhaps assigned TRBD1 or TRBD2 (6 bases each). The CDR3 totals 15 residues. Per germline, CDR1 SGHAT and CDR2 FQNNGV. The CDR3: CASRFWGAPQETQSF. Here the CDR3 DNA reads TGTGCCAGCCGATTTTGGGGGGCGCCCCAAGAGACCCAGTCCTTC.

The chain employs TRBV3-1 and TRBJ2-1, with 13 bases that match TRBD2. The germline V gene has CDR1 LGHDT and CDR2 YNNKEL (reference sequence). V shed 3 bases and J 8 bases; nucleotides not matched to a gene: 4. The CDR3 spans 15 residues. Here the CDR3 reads CASSHTSGGAYEQFF. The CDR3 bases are TGTGCCAGCAGCCACACTAGCGGGGGGGCGTATGAGCAGTTCTTC.

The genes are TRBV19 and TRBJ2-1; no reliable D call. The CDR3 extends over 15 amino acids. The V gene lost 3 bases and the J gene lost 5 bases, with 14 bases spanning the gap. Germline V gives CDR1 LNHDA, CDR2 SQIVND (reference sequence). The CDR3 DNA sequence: TGTGCCAGTAGTATCGGCAGGCGCCAGGACAATGAGCAGTTCTTC. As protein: CASSIGRRQDNEQFF.

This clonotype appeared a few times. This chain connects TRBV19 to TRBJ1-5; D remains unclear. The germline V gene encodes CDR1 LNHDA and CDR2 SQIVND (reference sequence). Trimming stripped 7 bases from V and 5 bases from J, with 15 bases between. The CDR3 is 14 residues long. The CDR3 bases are TGTGCCAGTACCCCTGTGGGAAGAGATCAGCCCCAGCATTTT. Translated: CASTPVGRDQPQHF. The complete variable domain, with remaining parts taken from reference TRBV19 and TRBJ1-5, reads DGGITQSPKYLFRKEGQNVTLSCEQNLNHDAMYWYRQDPGQGLRLIYYSQIVNDFQKGDIAEGYSVSREKKESFPLTVTSAQKNPTAFYLCASTPVGRDQPQHFGDGTRLSIL.

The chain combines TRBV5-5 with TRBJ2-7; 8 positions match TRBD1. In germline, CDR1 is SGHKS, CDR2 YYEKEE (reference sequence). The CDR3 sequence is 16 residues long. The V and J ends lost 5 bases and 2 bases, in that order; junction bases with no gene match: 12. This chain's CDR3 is CASRIGLLGQAYEQYF. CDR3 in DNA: TGTGCCAGCAGGATTGGACTGCTGGGACAGGCCTACGAGCAGTACTTC.

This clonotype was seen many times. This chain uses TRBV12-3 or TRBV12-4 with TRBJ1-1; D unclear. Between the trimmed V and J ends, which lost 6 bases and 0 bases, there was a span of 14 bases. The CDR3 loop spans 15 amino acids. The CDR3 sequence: CASSNPRKLNTEAFF. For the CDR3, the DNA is TGTGCCAGCAGCAATCCTCGGAAGTTGAACACTGAAGCTTTCTTT.

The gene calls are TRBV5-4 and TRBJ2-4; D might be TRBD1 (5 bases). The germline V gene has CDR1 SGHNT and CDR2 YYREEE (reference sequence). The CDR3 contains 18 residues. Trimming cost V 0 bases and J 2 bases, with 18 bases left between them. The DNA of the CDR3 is TGTGCCAGCAGCTTGGGGACCAACAGACAGCTGACCAAAAACATTCAGTACTTC. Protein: CASSLGTNRQLTKNIQYF.

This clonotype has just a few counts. DNA of the CDR3: TGTGCCAGCAGTGAAGGGACTAGCGGGGGTTCTGGGAATGAGCAGTTCTTC. This translates into CASSEGTSGGSGNEQFF. The chain links TRBV6-1 to TRBJ2-1, with TRBD2 matching over 13 bases. Germline-derived CDR1 and CDR2 are MNHNS and SASEGT. J lost 7 bases, V lost 1 base, and 7 bases had no gene match. The CDR3 loop spans 17 amino acids.

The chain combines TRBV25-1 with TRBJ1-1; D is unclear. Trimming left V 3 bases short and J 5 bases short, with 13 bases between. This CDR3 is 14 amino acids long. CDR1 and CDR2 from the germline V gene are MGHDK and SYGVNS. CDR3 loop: CASSEGFWSTEAFF. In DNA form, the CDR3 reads TGTGCCAGCAGTGAGGGGTTCTGGTCAACTGAAGCTTTCTTT.